The 3 T cell receptor beta chains below were found in one sample sequenced in a study of early T cells in non-severe SARS-CoV-2 infection. TCRdb passed the 5' RACE reads through MiXCR, listing each CDR3 protein once. The table records about 39,000 distinct CDR3 sequences, about 5.5% of them present only once. Sequences were derived from whole blood, sampled at baseline. These receptors originate from an adult who was a healthcare worker with PCR-confirmed SARS-CoV-2 infection or an uninfected control (not recorded which).

At least ten counts were recorded for this clonotype. The gene calls are TRBV7-4 and TRBJ2-1; D is unresolved. Germline V CDR1 and CDR2: SGHVT, SQSDAQ. The CDR3 runs to 16 residues. V lost 4 bases, J lost 0 bases, and 13 bases lay in between. Here the CDR3 reads CASSSRQASSYNEQFF. As DNA, the CDR3 is TGTGCCAGCAGCTCCAGACAAGCAAGCTCCTACAATGAGCAGTTCTTC.

Details on this clonotype: A much larger clone lies one base from this, so it may be a read error. This chain joins TRBV20-1 and TRBJ2-4; D unresolved. This CDR3 region has 13 residues. V lost 5 bases to trimming and J lost 1 base, with 9 bases between them. From germline, CDR1 is DFQATT and CDR2 SNEGSKA (reference sequence). The CDR3 bases are TGCAGTGCTCCCCTGTGGGCCAAAAACATTCAGTACTTC. Translation gives CSAPLWAKNIQYF.

This clonotype occurred many times. The chain recombines TRBV12-5 with TRBJ2-4; D perhaps matches TRBD1 (6 bases). The CDR3 has 13 residues. CDR1 LGHNT and CDR2 FRNRAP come from the germline V gene. The V and J ends lost 6 bases and 8 bases respectively, with 14 bases between them. The CDR3 DNA reads TGTGCTAGTGGACCAGGGGTATCCGACATTCAGTACTTC. Its protein product is CASGPGVSDIQYF. Drawing the rest from reference TRBV12-5 and TRBJ2-4, the complete variable domain is DARVTQTPRHKVTEMGQEVTMRCQPILGHNTVFWYRQTMMQGLELLAYFRNRAPLDDSGMPKDRFSAEMPDATLATLKIQPSEPRDSAVYFCASGPGVSDIQYFGAGTRLSVL.